Listed below are T cell receptor beta chains from one sample, sequenced in a study of shared clonotypes between healthy human individuals. Profiled with immunoSEQ multiplex PCR; TCRdb holds only in-frame clones, not every one. The sample comprises hundreds of thousands of clones, approximately 96% of which are singletons, and 0.11% rests with the top ten. The sequencing input was naive CD8+ T cells sorted from blood. All receptors derive from a woman aged 30 to 39 in good health. Both conserved end residues are part of each CDR3. The order of the fields is D gene, clone size, J gene, V gene, CDR3 DNA, CDR3 protein. The D gene is left open where the match is weak. Rows may omit the clone size; those that give it use once, few, many or a size class.

TRBD2 | . | TRBJ2-7 | TRBV15 | TGTGCCACCAGCAGAGATCGAACTAGCGGGTTCGGGGGTGGAGAGCAGTACTTC | CATSRDRTSGFGGGEQYF
. | . | TRBJ2-7 | TRBV18 | TGTGCCAGCTCACCTGGCGCCGGGACGGTCTACGAGCAGTACTTC | CASSPGAGTVYEQYF
TRBD2 | once | TRBJ2-1 | TRBV2 | TGTGCCAGGGGGACTAATATGAATGAGCAGTTCTTC | CARGTNMNEQFF
. | . | TRBJ2-5 | TRBV5-1 | TGCGCCAGCATGGGGATGGGCGGAAAGGTCCCCGGGGGCCGGGAGACCCAGTACTTC | CASMGMGGKVPGGRETQYF
. | . | TRBJ2-1 | TRBV11-2 | TGTGCCAGCAGCCGTCCGGGATCCTACAATGAGCAGTTCTTC | CASSRPGSYNEQFF
. | few | TRBJ1-1 | TRBV6-5 | TGTGCCAGCAGTTACTATGTGGGGGAAGAAGCTTTCTTT | CASSYYVGEEAFF
TRBD2 | . | TRBJ2-7 | TRBV15 | TGTGCCACCAGCAGAGATAGGTCCCAGCGGGAGCATACCTACGAGCAGTACTTC | CATSRDRSQREHTYEQYF
. | . | TRBJ2-5 | TRBV7-9 | TGTGCCAGCAGCCCCTACAGGGTTGAAGAGACCCAGTACTTC | CASSPYRVEETQYF
. | . | TRBJ2-4 | TRBV6-6 | TGTGCCAGCAGTACGAGGACCCTCCTTGCCAAAAACATTCAGTACTTC | CASSTRTLLAKNIQYF
. | . | TRBJ1-1 | TRBV7-9 | TGTGCCAGCAGCGCGCAGAGTGAAGCTTTCTTT | CASSAQSEAFF
TRBD2 | . | TRBJ2-3 | TRBV25-1 | TGTGCCAGCACCCCCCCAAGCGGGATGGGGGACACAGATACGCAGTATTTT | CASTPPSGMGDTDTQYF
. | . | TRBJ2-5 | TRBV28 | TGTGCCAGCAGCGGATATGGCAGGGAGACCCAGTACTTC | CASSGYGRETQYF
. | . | TRBJ2-2 | TRBV28 | TGTGCCAGCAGGGGGGCTGGGGGTACCGGGGAGCTGTTTTTT | CASRGAGGTGELFF
. | . | TRBJ2-7 | TRBV5-1 | TGCGCCAGCAAACCAGGGTTGGCCTACGAGCAGTACTTC | CASKPGLAYEQYF
. | . | TRBJ2-1 | TRBV4-1 | TGCGCCAGCAGCCAAGGGGACGGCCTCGATGAGCAGTTCTTC | CASSQGDGLDEQFF
. | . | TRBJ2-7 | TRBV9 | TGTGCCAGCAGCGTAGGAGGGAGTAACTTCGAGCAGTACTTC | CASSVGGSNFEQYF
. | . | TRBJ1-3 | TRBV4-1 | TGCGCCAGCAGCCAAGAACCCAGAGGAGGAAACACCATATATTTT | CASSQEPRGGNTIYF
. | . | TRBJ2-1 | TRBV9 | TGTGCCAGCAGCGTAGGTGGAGGAGGAATAGTCTACAATGAGCAGTTCTTC | CASSVGGGGIVYNEQFF
TRBD1 | . | TRBJ2-3 | TRBV28 | TGTGCCAGCAGTTTCTATTATGACAATGTACAGGGGCGCGGAGATACGCAGTATTTT | CASSFYYDNVQGRGDTQYF
. | . | TRBJ1-1 | TRBV27 | TGTGCCAGCCAAATTATCCCAGGGGCCGGTGAAGCTTTCTTT | CASQIIPGAGEAFF
. | . | TRBJ2-5 | TRBV25-1 | TGTGCCAGCAGTGAATTCGGCGGACTCCAAGAGACCCAGTACTTC | CASSEFGGLQETQYF
TRBD2 | . | TRBJ2-2 | TRBV6-5 | TGTGCCAGCAGTCCGACTAGCGGGAACACCGGGGAGCTGTTTTTT | CASSPTSGNTGELFF
. | . | TRBJ1-2 | TRBV6-5 | TGTGCCAGCAGTTACGCGTCAGGGATTAACTATGGCTACACCTTC | CASSYASGINYGYTF
. | . | TRBJ2-5 | TRBV6-5 | TGTGCCAGCAAGGGGGAGACCCAGTACTTC | CASKGETQYF
. | . | TRBJ1-3 | TRBV27 | TGTGCCAGCAGCCAGGGGTATGGAAACACCATATATTTT | CASSQGYGNTIYF
. | . | TRBJ2-1 | TRBV18 | TGTGCCAGCTCACCAGGAGAGGGAGAAGGATTTAGCAATGAGCAGTTCTTC | CASSPGEGEGFSNEQFF
. | . | TRBJ2-7 | TRBV11-2 | TGTGCCAGCAGCTTGGCCCAGTACGAGCAGTACTTC | CASSLAQYEQYF
. | . | TRBJ2-7 | TRBV11-3 | TGTGCCAGCAGCCCCCCGGGACATCACTACGAGCAGTACTTC | CASSPPGHHYEQYF
TRBD2 | . | TRBJ2-1 | TRBV6-5 | TGTGCCAGCAGTGCGGGGGGGGCTCAGAATGAGCAGTTCTTC | CASSAGGAQNEQFF
. | once | TRBJ2-5 | TRBV7-3 | TGTGCCAGCAGCTCCGACGTGGGGCGGCAAGAGACCCAGTACTTC | CASSSDVGRQETQYF
. | . | TRBJ2-7 | TRBV27 | TGTGCCAGCAGTTTGGACGGCTACGAGCAGTACTTC | CASSLDGYEQYF
. | . | TRBJ2-2 | TRBV19 | TGTGCCAGTAGTTACACCGGGGAGCTGTTTTTT | CASSYTGELFF
TRBD1 | . | TRBJ1-2 | TRBV5-6 | TGTGCCAGCAGCAAGGGGACAGGGGGCGCCCATGGCTACACCTTC | CASSKGTGGAHGYTF
TRBD1 | once | TRBJ1-2 | TRBV7-9 | TGTGCCAGCAGCCAGGACAGGGGAGGGGTCGACTATGGCTACACCTTC | CASSQDRGGVDYGYTF
. | . | TRBJ1-5 | TRBV2 | TGTGCCAGCAGGGGCCCTATCGGGGGCAATCAGCCCCAGCATTTT | CASRGPIGGNQPQHF
. | . | TRBJ1-5 | TRBV7-9 | TGTGCCAGCAGCTCAGGAGGGGGGGAGCCCCAGCATTTT | CASSSGGGEPQHF
. | . | TRBJ1-4 | TRBV6-5 | TGTGCCAGCAGTAGTGGACCTGCTGGGATTGAAAAACTGTTTTTT | CASSSGPAGIEKLFF
. | . | TRBJ2-5 | TRBV13 | TGTGCCAGCAGCCCGGGGGCACAGGGTCGGGAGACCCAGTACTTC | CASSPGAQGRETQYF
TRBD1 | . | TRBJ2-2 | TRBV27 | TGTGCCAGCAGTCCCAAGGACAGGGCGAACACCGGGGAGCTGTTTTTT | CASSPKDRANTGELFF
. | . | TRBJ2-2 | TRBV11-1 | TGTGCCAGCAGCCCCGGAACATCCAACACCGGGGAGCTGTTTTTT | CASSPGTSNTGELFF
. | . | TRBJ1-4 | TRBV19 | TGCGCCAGTAGCCCAGGGTCCGAAAAACTGTTTTTT | CASSPGSEKLFF
TRBD1 | . | TRBJ2-2 | TRBV29-1 | TGCAGCGTGGACAGGGGCTGGGACACCGGGGAGCTGTTTTTT | CSVDRGWDTGELFF
. | . | TRBJ2-7 | TRBV29-1 | TGCAGCGTTGAGTTCGGAGTTCCCTACGAGCAGTACTTC | CSVEFGVPYEQYF
. | . | TRBJ1-1 | TRBV5-1 | TGCGCCAGCAGCTTATACAGGGCGGTGAACACTGAAGCTTTCTTT | CASSLYRAVNTEAFF
. | once | TRBJ2-7 | TRBV12-5 | TGTGCTAGTGGCCAGAGGCGCCAAGAGCAGTACTTC | CASGQRRQEQYF
. | . | TRBJ2-7 | TRBV6-5 | TGTGCCAGCAGTTACACAGGCCTGGGATACGAGCAGTACTTC | CASSYTGLGYEQYF
TRBD1 | once | TRBJ1-4 | TRBV6-4 | TGTGCCAGCAGTGAGGGACAGGAGGACGAAAAACTGTTTTTT | CASSEGQEDEKLFF
TRBD1 | . | TRBJ2-3 | TRBV27 | TGTGCCAGCAGTTTCGACAGGGGGCGCGGCACAGATACGCAGTATTTT | CASSFDRGRGTDTQYF
TRBD1 | once | TRBJ1-2 | TRBV28 | TGTGCCAGCAGCGCACAACACCACAGGGGGCACTATGGCTACACCTTC | CASSAQHHRGHYGYTF
. | . | TRBJ2-7 | TRBV28 | TGTGCCAGCAGTCCGATACTTACAGGAAGCTCCTACGAGCAGTACTTC | CASSPILTGSSYEQYF
. | . | TRBJ1-3 | TRBV2 | TGTGCCAGCACCCACCCCAGGATCGGAAACACCATATATTTT | CASTHPRIGNTIYF